The clone carrying this TCR beta chain has more than one count but fewer than ten. Its antigen is not known. This record comes from a study of vaccination and CD4 T cells after COVID-19. Study-level findings and limits: The median count of SARS-CoV-2-reactive clonotypes rose from approximately 21 to 40, not significantly.

The J segment lost 4 bases and the V segment lost 9 bases, leaving 13 bases of the junction unmatched. Germline loops: CDR1 LNHDA, CDR2 SQIVND (reference sequence). The CDR3 covers 15 residues. Scientists ran DNA taken from cultured CD4+ T cells through the Oncomine TCR Beta short-read assay for sequencing. Genomic DNA was extracted from cultured CD4+ T cells. TCRdb reprocessed the PCR reads with MiXCR, giving one entry per CDR3 protein. The sample lists 14,000 or so distinct CDR3 sequences, around 30% occurring once. Sample treatment: approximately nine-day PBMC culture with coronavirus spike peptide pools or control peptides (ViraFEST assay). Positive PCR tests came between March and December 2020, ahead of the US Alpha, Beta and Delta variants. Negative selection purified CD4+ T cells after less than 11 days of culture.

Material: cultured CD4+ T cells from blood. The sequence was collected from a human donor with COVID-19. The chain employs TRBV19 and TRBJ1-2; 8 bases match TRBD1. CDR3 DNA sequence: TGTGCCAGCAGAATCCTACAGGGGGTGGGCTATGGCTACACCTTC. This gives the protein CASRILQGVGYGYTF. Together with reference TRBV19 and TRBJ1-2, the CDR3 gives the full variable domain: DGGITQSPKYLFRKEGQNVTLSCEQNLNHDAMYWYRQDPGQGLRLIYYSQIVNDFQKGDIAEGYSVSREKKESFPLTVTSAQKNPTAFYLCASRILQGVGYGYTFGSGTRLTVV.